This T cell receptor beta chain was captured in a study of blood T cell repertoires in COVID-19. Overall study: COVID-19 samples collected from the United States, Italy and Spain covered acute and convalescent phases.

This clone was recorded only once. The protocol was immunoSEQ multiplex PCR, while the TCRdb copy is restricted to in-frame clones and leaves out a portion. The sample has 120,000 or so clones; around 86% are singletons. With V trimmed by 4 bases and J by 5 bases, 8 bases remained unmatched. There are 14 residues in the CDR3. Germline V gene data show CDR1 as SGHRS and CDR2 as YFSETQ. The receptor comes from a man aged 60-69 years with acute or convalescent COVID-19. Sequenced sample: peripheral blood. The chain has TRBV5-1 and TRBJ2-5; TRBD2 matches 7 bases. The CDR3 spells CASSVTAGEETQYF. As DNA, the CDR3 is TGCGCCAGCAGCGTCACCGCGGGAGAGGAGACCCAGTACTTC.